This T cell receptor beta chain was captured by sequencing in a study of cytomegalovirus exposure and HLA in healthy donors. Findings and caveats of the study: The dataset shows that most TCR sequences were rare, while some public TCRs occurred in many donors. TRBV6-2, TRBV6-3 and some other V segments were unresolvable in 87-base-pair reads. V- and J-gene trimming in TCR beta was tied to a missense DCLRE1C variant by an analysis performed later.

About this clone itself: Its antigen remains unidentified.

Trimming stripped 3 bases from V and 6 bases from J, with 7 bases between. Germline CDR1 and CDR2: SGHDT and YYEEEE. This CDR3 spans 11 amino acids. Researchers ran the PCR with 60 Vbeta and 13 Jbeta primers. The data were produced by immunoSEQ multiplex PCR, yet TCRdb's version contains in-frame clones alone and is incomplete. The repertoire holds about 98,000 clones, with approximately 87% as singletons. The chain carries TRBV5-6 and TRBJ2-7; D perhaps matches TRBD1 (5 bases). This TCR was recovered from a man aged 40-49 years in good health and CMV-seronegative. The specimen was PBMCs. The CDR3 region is CASSWGGEQYF. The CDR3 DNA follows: TGTGCCAGCAGCTGGGGCGGCGAGCAGTACTTC.